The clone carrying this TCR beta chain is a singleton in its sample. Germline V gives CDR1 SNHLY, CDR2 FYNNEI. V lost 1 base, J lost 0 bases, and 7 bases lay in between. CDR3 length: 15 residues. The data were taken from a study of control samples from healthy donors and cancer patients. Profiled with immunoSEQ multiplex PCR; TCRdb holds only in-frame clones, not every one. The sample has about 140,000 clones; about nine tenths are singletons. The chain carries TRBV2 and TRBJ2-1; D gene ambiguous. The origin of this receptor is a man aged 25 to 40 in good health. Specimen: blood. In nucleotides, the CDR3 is TGTGCCAGCAGTGAAGGCGCCAACTCCTACAATGAGCAGTTCTTC. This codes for CASSEGANSYNEQFF.